This TCR beta chain was recovered during a study of blood T cell repertoires in COVID-19. Study information: In each case, the material was cDNA or gDNA derived from T cells, B-cell-depleted T cells, or PBMCs.

The assay was immunoSEQ multiplex PCR, and TCRdb's table has in-frame clones only and misses some. The sample carries fewer than 95,000 clones, approximately 90% recorded once. This CDR3 region has 17 residues. The germline V gene has CDR1 GTSNPN and CDR2 SVGIG (reference sequence). V dropped 2 bases and J dropped 4 bases, with 21 bases sitting between them. The V call is TRBV30, the J call TRBJ2-1; weak D call: TRBD2 (6 bases). This clonotype was obtained from a man aged 45-65 years with active or convalescent COVID-19. The sequenced material came from peripheral blood. CDR3 sequence: CAWSLGSTAGPYNEQFF. Here the CDR3 DNA reads TGTGCCTGGAGTTTAGGATCGACGGCGGGACCTTACAATGAGCAGTTCTTC. The variable domain in full, with the rest retrieved from reference TRBV30 and TRBJ2-1, is SQTIHQWPATLVQPVGSPLSLECTVEGTSNPNLYWYRQAAGRGLQLLFYSVGIGQISSEVPQNLSASRPQDRQFILSSKKLLLSDSGFYLCAWSLGSTAGPYNEQFFGPGTRLTVL.